Each of the 31 T cell receptor beta chains below was sequenced from the same sample in a study of shared clonotypes between healthy human individuals. Data came from immunoSEQ multiplex PCR; TCRdb stores just in-frame clones and leaves some out. The table records 2 million to 2.5 million clones, 90% to 96% of them present only once. What was sequenced was naive CD4+ T cells sorted from blood. Subset meaning: CD45RA+ positively selected. Every receptor here comes from a man younger than 35 in good health.

Written as DNA, the CDR3 is TGTGCCAGCAGCCCGGGACACTACACCGGGGAGCTGTTTTTT. The encoded protein is CASSPGHYTGELFF. This sequence joins TRBV27 and TRBJ2-2; D might be TRBD1 (6 bases). The CDR3 is 14 residues long. The V gene's germline CDR1 is MNHEY and CDR2 SMNVEV (reference sequence). Trimming took 6 bases from V and 3 from J, leaving 11 bases between them.

V gene TRBV5-4 combines with J gene TRBJ2-5; perhaps TRBD1 as D (6 bases). The ends were cut back, 0 bases at V and 6 bases at J, with 18 bases in the middle. CDR3 length: 16 amino acids. Germline V gene data show CDR1 as SGHNT and CDR2 as YYREEE (reference sequence). The CDR3 sequence is CASSLDGLTGMKTQYF. The CDR3 DNA is TGTGCCAGCAGCTTGGACGGTTTGACAGGAATGAAGACCCAGTACTTC.

The rearrangement joins TRBV2 to TRBJ2-7; D is unresolved. The germline V gene encodes CDR1 SNHLY and CDR2 FYNNEI. Deletions cut 6 bases from V and 2 bases from J, with 8 bases between. The CDR3 has 12 residues. The CDR3 loop is CASRVETYEQYF. The CDR3 region has the DNA TGTGCCAGCAGAGTAGAGACCTACGAGCAGTACTTC.

As for this clone: The same CDR3 also results from other DNA sequences found in this sample. CDR3 DNA sequence: TGCAGTGCTAGGCCCGAGGATACGCAGTATTTT. Translation gives CSARPEDTQYF. The V call is TRBV20-1, the J call TRBJ2-3, with D unresolved. The CDR3 runs to 11 residues. V lost 3 bases to trimming and J lost 6 bases, with 7 bases between them. Per the germline V gene, CDR1 is DFQATT and CDR2 is SNEGSKA (reference sequence).

V is TRBV18 and J is TRBJ2-5; D gene unclear. Between the trimmed V and J ends, which lost 6 bases and 2 bases, there was a span of 10 bases. The CDR3 has 13 amino acids. The germline gives CDR1 KGHSH, CDR2 LQKENI. CDR3 region: CASSPRFQETQYF. CDR3 nucleotide sequence: TGTGCCAGCTCTCCTAGGTTTCAAGAGACCCAGTACTTC.

This chain joins TRBV30 and TRBJ2-5, with D maybe TRBD2 (6 bases). The CDR3 contains 13 residues. Between the trimmed V and J ends, which lost 1 base and 4 bases, there was a span of 10 bases. CDR1 and CDR2 (germline): GTSNPN, SVGIG (reference sequence). CDR3 sequence (DNA): TGTGCCTGGAGTGATAGGGGAGGAGAGACCCAGTACTTC. Its protein product is CAWSDRGGETQYF.

The chain joins TRBV27 to TRBJ2-1; TRBD2 matches 12 bases. The CDR3 consists of 16 residues. Per germline, CDR1 MNHEY and CDR2 SMNVEV (reference sequence). V lost 4 bases and J lost 4; bases outside the gene matches: 5. The CDR3 loop reads CASSSILAGGYNEQFF. For the CDR3, the DNA is TGTGCCAGCAGTTCCATACTAGCGGGAGGTTACAATGAGCAGTTCTTC.

This chain links TRBV7-6 with TRBJ2-1, with TRBD2 identical over 16 bases. CDR1 SGHVS and CDR2 FNYEAQ come from the germline V gene. CDR3 size: 18 residues. J was trimmed by 2 bases and V by 5 bases; bases with no gene match: 6. CDR3 sequence (DNA): TGTGCCAGCAGCCGGTCCGGGACTAGCGGGGGGGCCTACAATGAGCAGTTCTTC. Amino acid sequence: CASSRSGTSGGAYNEQFF.

J is TRBJ2-7 and V is TRBV4-1, with 9 bases fitting TRBD1. CDR3 length: 15 amino acids. V was pared by 4 bases and J by 4 bases, with 8 bases of the junction left unmatched. CDR1 and CDR2 from the germline V gene are MGHRA and YSYEKL. This chain's CDR3 is CASSPGRDRAYEQYF. The CDR3 nucleotides are TGCGCCAGCAGCCCCGGCCGGGACAGGGCTTACGAGCAGTACTTC.

The J gene is TRBJ1-3, the V gene TRBV30; D is unclear. The CDR3 totals 13 residues. Looked up from germline, CDR1 is GTSNPN and CDR2 is SVGIG (reference sequence). Trimming shortened V by 3 bases and J by 0 bases, and 6 bases separated the two germline ends. The CDR3 here is CAWRVSSGNTIYF. The CDR3 bases are TGTGCCTGGAGAGTCAGCTCTGGAAACACCATATATTTT.

As regards this clone: The sample carries other DNA sequences with the same CDR3. The gene calls are TRBV5-1 and TRBJ1-5; D perhaps matches TRBD1 (6 bases). CDR3 length equals 15 residues. Per germline, CDR1 SGHRS and CDR2 YFSETQ. The V gene lost 2 bases and the J gene lost 1 base, with 10 bases spanning the gap. CDR3 amino acids: CASSLAGVSNQPQHF. CDR3 nucleotides: TGCGCCAGCAGCTTAGCAGGGGTCAGCAATCAGCCCCAGCATTTT.

This clone came up a few times. CDR3 region: CASSSYEQYF. Here the CDR3 DNA reads TGTGCCAGCAGCTCCTACGAGCAGTACTTC. The gene calls are TRBV5-6 and TRBJ2-7; D unresolved. Germline lookup yields CDR1 SGHDT and CDR2 YYEEEE. The V end was cut by 3 bases, the J end by 2 bases, with 0 bases between. The CDR3 has 10 residues.

The chain has TRBV11-2 and TRBJ1-2; possibly TRBD1 for D (5 bases). V was trimmed by 5 bases and J by 4 bases, leaving 11 bases between them. In germline, CDR1 is SGHAT, CDR2 FQNNGV. CDR3 length equals 13 residues. In DNA form, the CDR3 reads TGTGCCAGCAGCCTGGGGGTGGCCTATGGCTACACCTTC. It codes for CASSLGVAYGYTF. Combining the CDR3 with reference TRBV11-2 and TRBJ1-2 gives the whole variable domain EAGVAQSPRYKIIEKRQSVAFWCNPISGHATLYWYQQILGQGPKLLIQFQNNGVVDDSQLPKDRFSAERLKGVDSTLKIQPAKLEDSAVYLCASSLGVAYGYTFGSGTRLTVV.

Turning to this clone: The same CDR3 is also encoded by other DNA sequences in this sample. This chain links TRBV7-2 with TRBJ1-2, with a weak D call TRBD1 (5 bases). V was clipped by 1 base and J by 8 bases, with 11 bases between them. The CDR3 spans 13 residues. The germline CDR1 and CDR2 sequences are SGHTA and FQGNSA. The CDR3 DNA reads TGTGCCAGCAGCTTAGGGCAGGGAGGAGGCTACACCTTC. Translation: CASSLGQGGGYTF.

Note on this clone: Other nucleotide sequences in the sample specify the same CDR3. The CDR3 spells CASSPRQGRNYGYTF. In DNA form, the CDR3 reads TGTGCCAGCAGCCCGCGACAGGGAAGGAACTATGGCTACACCTTC. The genes are TRBV7-9 and TRBJ1-2; 7 nucleotides agree with TRBD1. Germline trimming cut 5 bases from V and 2 bases from J; bases unmatched to any gene: 8. This CDR3 is built from 15 residues. Germline loops: CDR1 SEHNR, CDR2 FQNEAQ (reference sequence).

V usage is TRBV7-9 and J usage is TRBJ1-3; 7 positions agree with TRBD1. V lost 5 bases, J lost 9 bases, and 10 bases stayed unmatched. The CDR3 extends over 14 amino acids. The germline V gene encodes CDR1 SEHNR and CDR2 FQNEAQ (reference sequence). The CDR3, as DNA: TGTGCCAGCAGCATCGGGACAGCATTAACCACCATATATTTT. Translated, it gives CASSIGTALTTIYF.

The chain joins TRBV5-1 to TRBJ1-1, with D possibly TRBD1 on 5 matching bases. The V end was cut by 4 bases, the J end by 1 base, with 14 bases between. The CDR3 runs 15 residues. Germline CDR1 SGHRS, CDR2 YFSETQ. CDR3 amino acids: CASSVGTGRNTEAFF. CDR3 bases: TGCGCCAGCAGCGTCGGCACAGGCCGGAACACTGAAGCTTTCTTT.

About this clone itself: This specimen includes other DNA sequences encoding the same CDR3. The chain links TRBV18 to TRBJ1-2; D perhaps matches TRBD1 (5 bases). Germline V gene lookup returns CDR1 KGHSH and CDR2 LQKENI. V was trimmed by 2 bases and J by 6 bases, leaving 7 bases between them. There are 12 residues in the CDR3. The CDR3 here is CASSPGGDGYTF. CDR3 nucleotides: TGTGCCAGCTCACCAGGGGGGGATGGCTACACCTTC.

This chain joins TRBV7-9 and TRBJ2-7, with 8 bases fitting TRBD1. J lost 3 bases, V lost 3 bases, and 7 bases had no gene match. The CDR3 totals 15 residues. The V gene's germline CDR1 is SEHNR and CDR2 FQNEAQ (reference sequence). The CDR3: CASSFLRQGLYEQYF. CDR3 bases: TGTGCCAGCAGCTTCCTGAGACAGGGGCTCTACGAGCAGTACTTC.

The gene calls are TRBV7-3 and TRBJ2-1; the match to TRBD2 covers 8 bases. Trimming cost V 2 bases and J 5 bases; bases outside gene matches: 5. This CDR3 comprises 15 residues. The V gene's germline CDR1 is SGHTA and CDR2 FQGTGA. The CDR3: CASSLHSGGNNEQFF. The CDR3 DNA reads as TGTGCCAGCAGCTTACACTCGGGAGGGAACAATGAGCAGTTCTTC.

V usage is TRBV4-3 and J usage is TRBJ2-3; 8 nucleotides align to TRBD2. V shed 0 bases and J 7 bases; nucleotides not matched to a gene: 15. Germline CDR1 LGHNA, CDR2 YSLEER. This CDR3 is built from 18 residues. CDR3 sequence reads: CASSQDWAIGGEEYTQYF. As DNA, the CDR3 is TGCGCCAGCAGCCAAGATTGGGCCATCGGGGGGGAAGAATATACGCAGTATTTT.

The V and J genes are TRBV28 and TRBJ1-1; D is unresolved. The CDR3 has 10 amino acids. V was clipped by 7 bases and J by 11 bases, with 11 bases between them. From germline, CDR1 is MDHEN and CDR2 SYDVKM. CDR3 nucleotide sequence: TGTGCCAGCATCGACACCCGGGCTTTCTTT. Amino acid sequence: CASIDTRAFF.

Notes on this clone: The same CDR3 also results from other DNA sequences found in this sample. This rearrangement joins TRBV5-6 to TRBJ2-5; no clear D. The CDR3 totals 12 residues. The germline V and J ends were trimmed by 0 bases and 5 bases, with 5 bases remaining between them. Germline V gene sequence: CDR1 SGHDT, CDR2 YYEEEE. The DNA for the CDR3 is TGTGCCAGCAGCTTGGCCACGGAGACCCAGTACTTC. This sequence encodes CASSLATETQYF.

As concerns this clone: Other DNA sequences in the sample encode the same CDR3. V and J are TRBV7-2 and TRBJ2-2; D is unclear. The CDR3 runs to 16 residues. Trimming took off 0 bases at V and 0 bases at J, with 8 bases between the two ends. The germline V gene has CDR1 SGHTA and CDR2 FQGNSA. CDR3 protein: CASSLAGAANTGELFF. Written as DNA, the CDR3 is TGTGCCAGCAGCTTAGCGGGCGCCGCGAACACCGGGGAGCTGTTTTTT.

In this sample, this clone turned up a few times. J is TRBJ2-1 and V is TRBV10-3; the D is unclear. This CDR3 region has 15 residues. Trimming took 10 bases from V and 0 from J, leaving 16 bases between them. Germline V gives CDR1 ENHRY, CDR2 SYGVKD. CDR3 sequence reads: CATHPVLSSYNEQFF. CDR3 DNA sequence: TGTGCCACCCATCCAGTGCTGAGCTCCTACAATGAGCAGTTCTTC.

The V gene is TRBV7-8, the J gene TRBJ1-3; D unresolved. Trimming cost V 1 base and J 2 bases, with 12 bases left between them. Germline V gene data show CDR1 as SGHVS and CDR2 as FQNEAQ. The CDR3 is 16 residues long. CDR3 sequence reads: CASSLVRFVPGNTIYF. CDR3 nucleotides: TGTGCCAGCAGCTTAGTGAGATTTGTCCCTGGAAACACCATATATTTT. Based on the CDR3 plus reference TRBV7-8 and TRBJ1-3, the full variable domain is GAGVSQSPRYKVAKRGQDVALRCDPISGHVSLFWYQQALGQGPEFLTYFQNEAQLDKSGLPSDRFFAERPEGSVSTLKIQRTQQEDSAVYLCASSLVRFVPGNTIYFGEGSWLTVV.

CDR3 protein: CASSYSSGFSTDTQYF. The CDR3 DNA reads as TGTGCCAGCAGTTACTCTAGCGGATTTAGCACAGATACGCAGTATTTT. The chain uses TRBV6-5 and TRBJ2-3, with TRBD2 as a possible D gene (6 bases). The CDR3 is made up of 16 amino acids. The germline gives CDR1 MNHEY, CDR2 SVGAGI. The V end lost 0 bases, the J end lost 0 bases, and 10 bases lay between the germline ends.

This clone was recorded only once. This chain uses TRBV4-1 with TRBJ2-3; D not resolved. Germline V lookup: CDR1 MGHRA, CDR2 YSYEKL. Trimming took 2 bases from V and 0 from J, leaving 6 bases between them. CDR3 size: 14 residues. The CDR3 loop is CASSQQPSTDTQYF. The CDR3 nucleotides are TGCGCCAGCAGCCAACAACCTAGCACAGATACGCAGTATTTT.

The chain links TRBV29-1 to TRBJ2-1; no clear D. The CDR3 length is 15 residues. The V end lost 2 bases, the J end lost 5 bases, and 16 bases lay between the germline ends. Germline CDR1 reads SQVTM; CDR2 reads ANQGSEA. The CDR3: CSVESPRRGDNEQFF. Written as DNA, the CDR3 is TGCAGCGTTGAAAGTCCCCGACGAGGAGACAATGAGCAGTTCTTC.

J is TRBJ2-7 and V is TRBV6-6; perhaps TRBD1 as D (5 bases). Trimming shortened V by 4 bases and J by 4 bases, and 11 bases separated the two germline ends. Per the germline V gene, CDR1 is MNHNY and CDR2 is SVGAGI (reference sequence). The CDR3 has 13 amino acids. CDR3 in amino acids: CASSSPGKYEQYF. CDR3 sequence (DNA): TGTGCCAGCAGTTCCCCAGGGAAATACGAGCAGTACTTC.

This clone was observed a handful of times. The CDR3 DNA sequence: TGTGCCAGCGCCGGACAGGGGGGTTCACCCCTCCACTTT. Residues: CASAGQGGSPLHF. The chain is built from TRBV6-4 and TRBJ1-6, with TRBD1 matching over 10 bases. The germline V gene encodes CDR1 MRHNA and CDR2 SNTAGT. This CDR3 comprises 13 residues. The V and J ends lost 8 bases and 9 bases, in that order; junction bases with no gene match: 4.